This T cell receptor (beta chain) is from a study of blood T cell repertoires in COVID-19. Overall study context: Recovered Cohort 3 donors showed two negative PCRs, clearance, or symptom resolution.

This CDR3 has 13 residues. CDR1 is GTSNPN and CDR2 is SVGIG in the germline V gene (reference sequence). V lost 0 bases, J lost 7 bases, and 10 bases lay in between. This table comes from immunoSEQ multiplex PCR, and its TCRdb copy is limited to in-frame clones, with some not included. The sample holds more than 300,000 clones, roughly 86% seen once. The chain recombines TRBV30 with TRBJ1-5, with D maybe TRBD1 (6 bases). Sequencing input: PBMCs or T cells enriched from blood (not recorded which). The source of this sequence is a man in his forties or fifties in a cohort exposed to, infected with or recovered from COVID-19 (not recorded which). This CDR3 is CAWSVSGDQPQHF. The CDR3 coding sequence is TGTGCCTGGAGTGTATCAGGGGACCAGCCCCAGCATTTT.